These 13 T cell receptor beta chains originate from one sample sequenced in a study of identical twins. TCRdb called the 5' RACE reads again in MiXCR, with one record for every CDR3 protein. The table records approximately 300,000 distinct CDR3 sequences, more than 8% of them present only once. The sample was also reused in another study, on yellow fever vaccine responses in identical twins.

Input material: CD8+ T cells sorted from blood. The source of these receptors is a woman under 30 in good health.

This clonotype has a handful of counts. Since no conserved phenylalanine or tryptophan closes the CDR3, a read error is the likely cause. The limits of the CDR3 on the DNA are not certain, so only TCRdb's listed CDR3 is given. V usage is TRBV3-1 and J usage is TRBJ2-5; no DNA check was done on the table's D call, TRBD2. Germline V CDR1 and CDR2: LGHDT, YNNKEL (reference sequence). The CDR3 spans 12 amino acids, including both terminal residues. The CDR3 reads CASSQEGTAQIL.

This clonotype appeared once. The chain employs TRBV14 and TRBJ2-7; TRBD1 matches 7 bases. Germline values: CDR1 SGHDN, CDR2 FVKESK. There are 14 residues in the CDR3. Losses at the gene ends were 4 bases for V and 4 bases for J; bases not matched to a gene: 7. The CDR3 region is CASSLRQGGYEQYF. In nucleotides, the CDR3 is TGTGCCAGCAGCCTAAGACAGGGCGGATACGAGCAGTACTTC.

This chain uses TRBV24-1 with TRBJ2-7; possible D gene TRBD1, 6 bases. The CDR3 sequence is 13 residues long. Germline assignment: CDR1 KGHDR and CDR2 SFDVKD. Trimming shortened V by 6 bases and J by 5 bases, and 13 bases separated the two germline ends. The CDR3 DNA reads TGTGCCACCAGTCAGGGGCCGAAGGACGAGCAGTACTTC. Residues: CATSQGPKDEQYF.

This clonotype was seen a handful of times. The chain couples TRBV6-1 to TRBJ1-1, with D possibly TRBD1 on 6 matching bases. This CDR3 contains 15 residues. Germline CDR1 MNHNS, CDR2 SASEGT. V gave up 5 bases and J gave up 7 bases, with 20 bases separating them. CDR3 DNA sequence: TGTGCCAGCAGTCCGCGGACAGTCCACCTTATTGAAGCTTTCTTT. It encodes CASSPRTVHLIEAFF.

This clonotype occurred a few times. The chain couples TRBV20-1 to TRBJ2-7; the match to TRBD1 covers 10 bases. With V trimmed by 3 bases and J by 3 bases, 8 bases remained unmatched. The CDR3 totals 15 residues. Germline loops: CDR1 DFQATT, CDR2 SNEGSKA (reference sequence). The chain's CDR3 is CSASALGQGFYEQYF. The CDR3 DNA reads TGCAGTGCTAGTGCCTTGGGACAGGGGTTCTACGAGCAGTACTTC.

This clonotype was detected only a few times. CDR3 nucleotides: TGTGCCAGCAGCCTCTCCTGGACAGGGCTTAATGAAAAACTGTTTTTT. Protein product: CASSLSWTGLNEKLFF. The chain combines TRBV6-1 with TRBJ1-4; 8 positions match TRBD1. V lost 6 bases and J lost 4; bases outside the gene matches: 10. The CDR3 loop spans 16 amino acids. CDR1 is MNHNS, CDR2 SASEGT, per germline.

This clonotype was detected only a few times. The chain links TRBV2 to TRBJ2-1; the match to TRBD1 covers 8 bases. J was trimmed by 5 bases and V by 6 bases; bases with no gene match: 3. Germline V CDR1 and CDR2: SNHLY, FYNNEI. This CDR3 comprises 13 residues. The CDR3 sequence is CASSAGGNNEQFF. The DNA of the CDR3 is TGTGCCAGCAGCGCAGGGGGCAACAATGAGCAGTTCTTC.

The CDR3 is CASSPMWGDGPYEQYF. The CDR3 DNA reads as TGTGCCAGCTCACCCATGTGGGGGGACGGCCCCTACGAGCAGTACTTC. This rearrangement joins TRBV18 to TRBJ2-7, with D maybe TRBD2 (6 bases). The length of the CDR3 is 16 residues. The V gene's germline CDR1 is KGHSH and CDR2 LQKENI. Trimming took 3 bases from V and 2 from J, leaving 17 bases between them.

This clonotype was counted only a few times. The CDR3 DNA reads as TGTGCCAGCAGTGGGCTAGCCCAAAGCTTATTCCGCACAGATACGCAGTATTTT. Amino acids: CASSGLAQSLFRTDTQYF. The gene calls are TRBV11-2 and TRBJ2-3; D possibly corresponds to TRBD2 (5 bases). V was pared by 6 bases and J by 1 base, with 23 bases between. The CDR3 totals 18 residues. CDR1 is SGHAT and CDR2 is FQNNGV in the germline V gene.

This clonotype has at least ten counts. The chain joins TRBV10-3 to TRBJ1-5; 9 bases are a match to TRBD1. V lost 2 bases and J lost 6; bases outside the gene matches: 5. There are 15 residues in the CDR3. The germline CDR1 and CDR2 sequences are ENHRY and SYGVKD. CDR3 in DNA: TGTGCCATCAGTGAGGAACAGGGGGCGGCTCAGCCCCAGCATTTT. It codes for CAISEEQGAAQPQHF.

The chain combines TRBV7-9 with TRBJ1-4; D is possibly TRBD1 (6 bases). In germline, CDR1 is SEHNR, CDR2 FQNEAQ (reference sequence). This CDR3 has 15 residues. The V gene lost 4 bases and the J gene lost 0 bases, with 9 bases spanning the gap. CDR3 DNA: TGTGCCAGCAGCTCCACAGGGACAACTAATGAAAAACTGTTTTTT. Protein: CASSSTGTTNEKLFF. The full variable domain, completed using reference TRBV7-9 and TRBJ1-4, is DTGVSQNPRHKITKRGQNVTFRCDPISEHNRLYWYRQTLGQGPEFLTYFQNEAQLEKSRLLSDRFSAERPKGSFSTLEIQRTEQGDSAMYLCASSSTGTTNEKLFFGSGTQLSVL.

The chain joins TRBV29-1 to TRBJ2-7; the match to TRBD2 covers 10 bases. The germline V gene encodes CDR1 SQVTM and CDR2 ANQGSEA. The CDR3 loop spans 14 amino acids. The J segment lost 0 bases and the V segment lost 6 bases, leaving 5 bases of the junction unmatched. The CDR3 reads CSVKAGGTSYEQYF. The CDR3 nucleotides are TGCAGCGTGAAAGCGGGAGGGACCTCCTACGAGCAGTACTTC.

This clonotype was observed a few times. The rearrangement links TRBV20-1 to TRBJ1-1; 7 bases match TRBD1. The germline V gene has CDR1 DFQATT and CDR2 SNEGSKA (reference sequence). V lost 0 bases, J lost 5 bases, and 6 bases stayed unmatched. The CDR3 runs to 14 residues. CDR3 in DNA: TGCAGTGCTAGAGATCGGCACAGGGGAACTGAAGCTTTCTTT. Its translation: CSARDRHRGTEAFF.